Presented here are 28 T cell receptor beta chains from one specimen sequenced in a study of cytomegalovirus exposure and HLA in healthy donors. The primer mix had 60 Vbeta and 13 Jbeta primers. Generated by immunoSEQ multiplex PCR, the TCRdb table keeps only in-frame clones and is missing some. The table lists tens of thousands of clones, about 66% of them singletons. The sample taken for sequencing was PBMCs. These receptors came from a man between 25 and 39 years old in good health and CMV-seronegative.

This chain uses TRBV18 with TRBJ2-5, with TRBD2 matching over 15 bases. Germline trimming cut 3 bases from V and 4 bases from J; bases unmatched to any gene: 3. CDR1 and CDR2 (germline): KGHSH, LQKENI. There are 16 residues in the CDR3. The CDR3 loop reads CASSPAGLAGGETQYF. CDR3 DNA sequence: TGTGCCAGCTCACCGGCGGGACTAGCGGGGGGAGAGACCCAGTACTTC.

V gene TRBV29-1 combines with J gene TRBJ1-2; tentatively, D is TRBD1 (6 bases). There are 12 residues in the CDR3. In germline, CDR1 is SQVTM, CDR2 ANQGSEA. V dropped 4 bases and J dropped 8 bases, with 14 bases sitting between them. The CDR3 is CSVAGANSGYTF. For the CDR3, the DNA is TGCAGCGTTGCAGGGGCGAATAGCGGCTACACCTTC.

V gene TRBV5-4 combines with J gene TRBJ2-7, with 7 nucleotides matching TRBD1. The CDR3 spans 14 residues. V shed 4 bases and J 2 bases; nucleotides not matched to a gene: 6. Germline V lookup: CDR1 SGHNT, CDR2 YYREEE (reference sequence). This CDR3 is CASSSRDRTYEQYF. Written as DNA, the CDR3 is TGTGCCAGCAGCAGCCGGGACAGAACCTACGAGCAGTACTTC.

The chain combines TRBV6-5 with TRBJ2-2; D is perhaps TRBD1 (6 bases). CDR1 and CDR2 from the germline V gene are MNHEY and SVGAGI. Trimming removed 2 bases at V and 7 bases at J, with 14 bases between. The CDR3 length is 15 residues. The CDR3 region has the DNA TGTGCCAGCAGTTACCCTAAACAGGGCGGCGGGGAGCTGTTTTTT. Residues: CASSYPKQGGGELFF.

This clone was detected only a few times. The rearrangement joins TRBV19 to TRBJ1-5, with D unresolved. V shed 3 bases and J shed 6 bases, with 12 bases lying between them. This CDR3 contains 14 residues. The germline gives CDR1 LNHDA, CDR2 SQIVND (reference sequence). CDR3 sequence (DNA): TGTGCCAGTAGTATTACGATGGGAGCTCAGCCCCAGCATTTT. This translates into CASSITMGAQPQHF.

The J gene is TRBJ2-3, the V gene TRBV5-6, with 13 positions matching TRBD2. The V and J ends lost 3 bases and 6 bases, in that order; junction bases with no gene match: 7. There are 16 residues in the CDR3. Germline CDR1 SGHDT, CDR2 YYEEEE. The DNA for the CDR3 is TGTGCCAGCAGCTCTACTAGCGGGAGGGCCTCCGATACGCAGTATTTT. It encodes CASSSTSGRASDTQYF.

The V gene is TRBV5-4, the J gene TRBJ1-1; 7 bases line up with TRBD1. Unmatched junction bases numbered 11, after V lost 3 bases and J lost 3 bases. Germline V gives CDR1 SGHNT, CDR2 YYREEE (reference sequence). This CDR3 is built from 16 residues. The CDR3 region is CASSSKTRGLDTEAFF. The CDR3, as DNA: TGTGCCAGCAGCTCGAAGACTAGGGGGCTAGACACTGAAGCTTTCTTT.

V gene TRBV5-5 combines with J gene TRBJ1-1; the D is unclear. The length of the CDR3 is 14 residues. With 0 bases removed from V and 9 bases from J, the gap between germline ends came to 15 bases. The germline V gene encodes CDR1 SGHKS and CDR2 YYEKEE (reference sequence). The CDR3 DNA reads TGTGCCAGCAGCTTGGGCGGGTCGAACCATAAAGCTTTCTTT. It yields the protein CASSLGGSNHKAFF.

The gene calls are TRBV27 and TRBJ2-5, with D maybe TRBD2 (7 bases). Germline values: CDR1 MNHEY, CDR2 SMNVEV (reference sequence). The CDR3 spans 14 residues. V gave up 5 bases and J gave up 4 bases, with 14 bases separating them. The CDR3 sequence is CASSLDRGAETQYF. CDR3 nucleotide sequence: TGTGCCAGCAGTCTCGATCGGGGGGCAGAGACCCAGTACTTC.

V usage is TRBV9 and J usage is TRBJ2-1; no definite D call. CDR1 and CDR2 from the germline V gene are SGDLS and YYNGEE. The CDR3 is 15 residues long. The germline V and J ends were trimmed by 1 base and 8 bases, with 16 bases remaining between them. DNA of the CDR3: TGTGCCAGCAGCGTAAGCCCTAGGAGTGACGATGAGCAGTTCTTC. Amino acids: CASSVSPRSDDEQFF.

The chain links TRBV7-9 to TRBJ2-5; D is possibly TRBD2 (6 bases). The DNA end is a closer match to TRBJ2-7, so the J assignment may be wrong. The CDR3 sequence is 14 residues long. CDR1 SEHNR and CDR2 FQNEAQ come from the germline V gene (reference sequence). The CDR3 DNA reads TGTGCCAGCAGCTTCGCGGGACCCTCCTACGAGCAGTACTTC. This codes for CASSFAGPSYEQYF.

V gene TRBV28 combines with J gene TRBJ2-7, with D hard to call. The CDR3 spans 14 residues. V was clipped by 4 bases and J by 4 bases, with 14 bases between them. CDR1 is MDHEN and CDR2 is SYDVKM in the germline V gene. The CDR3 region has the DNA TGTGCCAGCAGTTCAGGCAGTTCGGATTACGAGCAGTACTTC. Protein: CASSSGSSDYEQYF.

V usage is TRBV7-2 and J usage is TRBJ1-1; the match to TRBD1 covers 11 bases. The CDR3 totals 15 residues. CDR1 and CDR2 (germline): SGHTA, FQGNSA. V shed 4 bases and J 5 bases; nucleotides not matched to a gene: 6. The CDR3 bases are TGTGCCAGCAGCTCCTGGACAGGGGGCAATACTGAAGCTTTCTTT. Amino acids: CASSSWTGGNTEAFF.

As regards this clone: One junction end does not reproduce the germline sequence, and a read error may be involved. Here the CDR3 reads CSSSRDSYEQYF. CDR3 DNA sequence: TGTTCCAGCAGCCGGGACTCCTACGAGCAGTACTTC. The V gene is TRBV7-9, the J gene TRBJ2-7; possible D gene TRBD2, 5 bases. This CDR3 contains 12 residues. CDR1 and CDR2 from the germline V gene are SEHNR and FQNEAQ (reference sequence).

The chain uses TRBV4-1 and TRBJ2-7; a weak D match, TRBD1 (5 bases). The CDR3 contains 16 residues. Trimming removed 4 bases from V and 1 base from J, with 17 bases in between. Germline lookup yields CDR1 MGHRA and CDR2 YSYEKL. The CDR3 spells CASSLPQGKVSYEQYF. CDR3 nucleotide sequence: TGCGCCAGCAGCCTGCCGCAGGGAAAGGTATCCTACGAGCAGTACTTC.

The chain couples TRBV7-2 to TRBJ2-1; D not certain. The V and J ends lost 1 base and 8 bases respectively, with 6 bases between them. The CDR3 is 12 residues long. Germline assignment: CDR1 SGHTA and CDR2 FQGNSA. This CDR3 is CASSLGPDEQFF. DNA for the CDR3: TGTGCCAGCAGCTTAGGGCCAGATGAGCAGTTCTTC. Combining the CDR3 with reference TRBV7-2 and TRBJ2-1 gives the whole variable domain GAGVSQSPSNKVTEKGKDVELRCDPISGHTALYWYRQSLGQGLEFLIYFQGNSAPDKSGLPSDRFSAERTGGSVSTLTIQRTQQEDSAVYLCASSLGPDEQFFGPGTRLTVL.

This chain links TRBV2 with TRBJ1-1; TRBD1 agrees at 8 bases. The V gene's germline CDR1 is SNHLY and CDR2 FYNNEI. V lost 6 bases, J lost 1 base, and 7 bases stayed unmatched. The CDR3 runs to 15 residues. CDR3 nucleotides: TGTGCCAGCAGGAGGGGACAGGTCCCGAACACTGAAGCTTTCTTT. Protein sequence: CASRRGQVPNTEAFF.

The chain has TRBV10-3 and TRBJ1-2; TRBD1 might be the D (5 bases). The CDR3 runs 13 residues. Germline assignment: CDR1 ENHRY and CDR2 SYGVKD. Trimming took 3 bases from V and 4 from J, leaving 9 bases between them. CDR3 DNA sequence: TGTGCCATCAGTGAAAGGGGATTCTATGGCTACACCTTC. Residues: CAISERGFYGYTF.

A note on this clone: The junction departs from the called germline gene at one end, perhaps through a read error. The rearrangement joins TRBV6-5 to TRBJ2-1; D is possibly TRBD1 (6 bases). The CDR3 loop spans 12 amino acids. The germline CDR1 and CDR2 sequences are MNHEY and SVGAGI. CDR3 amino acids: CASRYLTGEQFF. The DNA for the CDR3 is TGTGCCAGCAGATACTTGACAGGCGAGCAGTTCTTC.

This clone appeared once. V usage is TRBV7-9 and J usage is TRBJ1-1; 7 positions match TRBD1. CDR1 and CDR2 (germline): SEHNR, FQNEAQ (reference sequence). This CDR3 has 14 amino acids. V shed 4 bases, J shed 0 bases, and the junction held 2 bases outside the gene matches. This CDR3 reads CASSSQGMNTEAFF. The DNA of the CDR3 is TGTGCCAGCAGCTCACAGGGGATGAACACTGAAGCTTTCTTT.

The chain carries TRBV18 and TRBJ1-1; possibly TRBD1 for D (6 bases). The V end was cut by 2 bases, the J end by 1 base, with 11 bases between. Germline lookup yields CDR1 KGHSH and CDR2 LQKENI. The CDR3 has 15 residues. The CDR3 DNA reads as TGTGCCAGCTCACCAATCGGACAGCCGAACACTGAAGCTTTCTTT. This encodes CASSPIGQPNTEAFF.

Only one count was recorded for this clone. This sequence joins TRBV7-2 and TRBJ2-6; possibly TRBD1 for D (6 bases). Per the germline V gene, CDR1 is SGHTA and CDR2 is FQGNSA. Trimming shortened V by 5 bases and J by 5 bases, and 13 bases separated the two germline ends. The CDR3 loop spans 15 amino acids. CDR3 amino acids: CASSALQGRANVLTF. The CDR3 DNA is TGTGCCAGCAGCGCTCTACAGGGTAGGGCCAACGTCCTGACTTTC.

The J gene is TRBJ1-1, the V gene TRBV19, with no clear D. The ends were cut back, 1 base at V and 5 bases at J, with 11 bases in the middle. The CDR3 loop spans 14 amino acids. Germline V gives CDR1 LNHDA, CDR2 SQIVND (reference sequence). CDR3 nucleotides: TGTGCCAGTAGTATAGGAGGGATGGGGACTGAAGCTTTCTTT. Translated: CASSIGGMGTEAFF. Complete variable domain (other parts from reference TRBV19 and TRBJ1-1): DGGITQSPKYLFRKEGQNVTLSCEQNLNHDAMYWYRQDPGQGLRLIYYSQIVNDFQKGDIAEGYSVSREKKESFPLTVTSAQKNPTAFYLCASSIGGMGTEAFFGQGTRLTVV.

The chain links TRBV6-4 to TRBJ2-1; tentatively, D is TRBD2 (6 bases). Germline lookup yields CDR1 MRHNA and CDR2 SNTAGT. V dropped 7 bases and J dropped 7 bases, with 23 bases sitting between them. There are 16 residues in the CDR3. The CDR3: CASIGFRDSTPNEQFF. The CDR3 DNA follows: TGTGCCAGCATTGGATTCCGGGACTCGACCCCAAATGAGCAGTTCTTC.

About this clone itself: One end of the junction does not line up with germline, which may come from a read error. The J gene is TRBJ2-1, the V gene TRBV4-1; TRBD2 agrees at 11 bases. Germline-derived CDR1 and CDR2 are MGHRA and YSYEKL. The length of the CDR3 is 15 residues. This chain's CDR3 is CPSSQDWGLAAEQFF. The DNA for the CDR3 is TGCCCCAGCAGCCAAGATTGGGGACTAGCGGCTGAGCAGTTCTTC.

This clone turned up a few times. The chain recombines TRBV2 with TRBJ1-1; D perhaps matches TRBD1 (6 bases). The V end lost 6 bases, the J end lost 6 bases, and 20 bases lay between the germline ends. This CDR3 has 15 amino acids. The germline V gene encodes CDR1 SNHLY and CDR2 FYNNEI. CDR3 loop: CASSPAQGRVSEAFF. The CDR3 coding sequence is TGTGCCAGCAGCCCCGCCCAGGGGCGGGTATCTGAAGCTTTCTTT.

This clone was detected once. The V and J genes are TRBV5-1 and TRBJ2-6; perhaps TRBD2 as D (6 bases). Germline lookup yields CDR1 SGHRS and CDR2 YFSETQ. This CDR3 spans 16 amino acids. Trimming pared 2 bases from V and 0 bases from J, leaving 9 bases between. The CDR3 protein is CASSLGGDSGANVLTF. CDR3 DNA sequence: TGCGCCAGCAGCTTAGGAGGGGACTCTGGGGCCAACGTCCTGACTTTC.

The CDR3 DNA is TGTGCCTGGAGTCTAGGGACTGGCGAGCAGTACTTC. Residues: CAWSLGTGEQYF. This sequence joins TRBV30 and TRBJ2-7; possibly TRBD2 for D (6 bases). The CDR3 contains 12 residues. From germline, CDR1 is GTSNPN and CDR2 SVGIG (reference sequence). V lost 2 bases, J lost 6 bases, and 11 bases lay in between.